The 9 T cell receptor beta chains below were found in one sample sequenced in a study of monozygotic twins with inflammatory bowel disease. TCRdb reanalyzed the 5' RACE reads and collapses them to one entry per CDR3 protein, without DNA. Reported are some 90,000 distinct CDR3 sequences; the ten largest clones contain 7.4%. The sample consisted of blood. These TCRs come from a human donor with ulcerative colitis or Crohn's disease, or a healthy co-twin of an affected twin (not recorded which).

The rearrangement joins TRBV18 to TRBJ2-7; the D gene TCRdb calls, TRBD1, cannot be checked with no DNA. Germline-derived CDR1 and CDR2 are KGHSH and LQKENI. The CDR3 is 16 amino acids. This CDR3 is CASSPRTGEFLYEQYF.

The chain has TRBV5-1 and TRBJ2-2. This CDR3 comprises 12 residues. CDR1 is SGHRS, CDR2 YFSETQ, per germline. The CDR3 region is CASSLDGGELFF.

The CDR3 spells CSAQREAYEQYF. The rearrangement joins TRBV20-1 to TRBJ2-7. The CDR3 covers 12 residues. Germline lookup yields CDR1 DFQATT and CDR2 SNEGSKA (reference sequence).

The gene calls are TRBV5-1 and TRBJ2-7. This CDR3 is built from 13 residues. In germline, CDR1 is SGHRS, CDR2 YFSETQ. CDR3 residues: CASSMDRSHEQYF. Drawing the rest from reference TRBV5-1 and TRBJ2-7, the complete variable domain is KAGVTQTPRYLIKTRGQQVTLSCSPISGHRSVSWYQQTPGQGLQFLFEYFSETQRNKGNFPGRFSGRQFSNSRSEMNVSTLELGDSALYLCASSMDRSHEQYFGPGTRLTVT.

The chain has TRBV7-2 and TRBJ1-4; there is no DNA to check the TCRdb D call of TRBD1. The CDR3 totals 15 residues. Germline lookup yields CDR1 SGHTA and CDR2 FQGNSA. This CDR3 reads CASSVRTAPNEKLFF.

This chain joins TRBV12-3 or TRBV12-4 and TRBJ1-5. The CDR3 loop spans 20 amino acids. CDR3: CASSFYRVGWRENQYQPQHF.

V and J are TRBV4-1 and TRBJ1-6. The germline gives CDR1 MGHRA, CDR2 YSYEKL. This CDR3 spans 16 amino acids. The CDR3 spells CASSQVEGRRNSPLHF.

The chain couples TRBV21-1 to TRBJ2-5. TRBV21-1 represents a pseudogene. The CDR3 length is 15 residues. This CDR3 is CASSPSGLARETQYF.

The CDR3 protein is CSAAVGGRPYEQYF. This sequence joins TRBV20-1 and TRBJ2-7; no DNA is available, so the TRBD1 call from TCRdb remains unchecked. Germline CDR1 is DFQATT and CDR2 is SNEGSKA (reference sequence). The CDR3 loop spans 14 amino acids.